The 24 T cell receptor beta chains in this list originate from one sample, sequenced in a study of blood T cell repertoires in COVID-19. Sequenced by immunoSEQ multiplex PCR; TCRdb stores in-frame clones only, minus some. Among around 250,000 clones listed, approximately 90% were seen once. The sequenced sample was PBMCs or T cells enriched from blood (not recorded which). The receptors derive from a man aged 40-50 years who had been exposed to COVID-19.

The chain recombines TRBV28 with TRBJ2-5; D not certain. Trimming removed 4 bases at V and 5 bases at J, with 5 bases between. In germline, CDR1 is MDHEN, CDR2 SYDVKM. The CDR3 loop spans 11 amino acids. The CDR3 DNA reads as TGTGCCAGCAGTTACGGGGAGACCCAGTACTTC. Encoded protein: CASSYGETQYF. The full variable domain, rest sourced from reference TRBV28 and TRBJ2-5, is DVKVTQSSRYLVKRTGEKVFLECVQDMDHENMFWYRQDPGLGLRLIYFSYDVKMKEKGDIPEGYSVSREKKERFSLILESASTNQTSMYLCASSYGETQYFGPGTRLLVL.

CDR3 nucleotide sequence: TGTGCCAGCAGTCCGCCCCCGGGACAGGGAGGCACAGATACGCAGTATTTT. Residues: CASSPPPGQGGTDTQYF. The chain recombines TRBV28 with TRBJ2-3, with 9 bases matching TRBD1. CDR3 length: 17 amino acids. V lost 5 bases and J lost 1; bases outside the gene matches: 10. Germline V gene lookup returns CDR1 MDHEN and CDR2 SYDVKM.

The V and J genes are TRBV5-4 and TRBJ2-1; 7 nucleotides line up with TRBD2. Trimming took 0 bases from V and 0 from J; bases not matched to a gene: 3. The germline gives CDR1 SGHNT, CDR2 YYREEE (reference sequence). This CDR3 spans 16 amino acids. The CDR3 protein is CASSLELAPSYNEQFF. DNA for the CDR3: TGTGCCAGCAGCTTGGAACTAGCGCCCTCCTACAATGAGCAGTTCTTC.

The J gene is TRBJ1-6, the V gene TRBV18; D gene unclear. Germline values: CDR1 KGHSH, CDR2 LQKENI. CDR3 size: 17 residues. V dropped 5 bases and J dropped 7 bases, with 21 bases sitting between them. The CDR3 bases are TGTGCCAGCTCAGGACTAACATCCGGGTCGGGCAATTCACCCCTCCACTTT. It specifies CASSGLTSGSGNSPLHF.

This chain connects TRBV6-5 to TRBJ1-2; D remains unclear. The CDR3 runs to 13 residues. With 6 bases removed from V and 4 bases from J, the gap between germline ends came to 12 bases. Germline CDR1 is MNHEY and CDR2 is SVGAGI. The CDR3 protein is CASSPHSGYGYTF. CDR3 nucleotide sequence: TGTGCCAGCAGCCCCCACAGTGGCTATGGCTACACCTTC.

The chain recombines TRBV29-1 with TRBJ2-7; D is perhaps TRBD1 (6 bases). With 4 bases removed from V and 2 bases from J, the gap between germline ends came to 18 bases. This CDR3 comprises 15 residues. CDR1 is SQVTM and CDR2 is ANQGSEA in the germline V gene. CDR3 loop: CSVGKQGRATYEQYF. Written as DNA, the CDR3 is TGCAGCGTTGGTAAACAGGGCCGAGCTACCTACGAGCAGTACTTC.

The chain has TRBV6-5 and TRBJ1-4, with D perhaps matching TRBD1 (6 bases). This CDR3 comprises 15 residues. Trimming removed 5 bases from V and 0 bases from J, with 10 bases in between. Germline V gene lookup returns CDR1 MNHEY and CDR2 SVGAGI. CDR3 bases: TGTGCCAGCAGTCCAGGGGATACAACTAATGAAAAACTGTTTTTT. Residues: CASSPGDTTNEKLFF.

The chain links TRBV6-5 to TRBJ2-2, with D possibly being TRBD1 (6 bases). V shed 4 bases and J shed 0 bases, with 12 bases lying between them. This CDR3 contains 16 residues. CDR1 and CDR2 (germline): MNHEY, SVGAGI. This CDR3 reads CASSFSWTANTGELFF. CDR3 bases: TGTGCCAGCAGTTTCTCCTGGACAGCGAACACCGGGGAGCTGTTTTTT.

CDR3 protein: CASSEGLAGYNEQFF. The CDR3 nucleotides are TGTGCCAGCTCTGAGGGACTAGCGGGTTACAATGAGCAGTTCTTC. The V call is TRBV9, the J call TRBJ2-1, with 12 bases matching TRBD2. Unmatched junction bases numbered 6, after V lost 7 bases and J lost 4 bases. Germline loops: CDR1 SGDLS, CDR2 YYNGEE. The CDR3 consists of 15 residues.

This rearrangement joins TRBV4-3 to TRBJ2-7; a weak D match, TRBD1 (5 bases). Trimming removed 0 bases at V and 5 bases at J, with 11 bases between. This CDR3 has 14 amino acids. The V gene's germline CDR1 is LGHNA and CDR2 YSLEER. CDR3 nucleotides: TGCGCCAGCAGCCAAGATCAGTCAGGGCACGAGCAGTACTTC. It is translated as CASSQDQSGHEQYF.

The chain combines TRBV6-5 with TRBJ1-2; no clear D. Germline CDR1 reads MNHEY; CDR2 reads SVGAGI. Trimming removed 5 bases from V and 4 bases from J, with 14 bases in between. CDR3 size: 14 residues. CDR3 DNA: TGTGCCAGCAGTCCTGGCCAAACCCTCTATGGCTACACCTTC. The encoded protein is CASSPGQTLYGYTF.

V is TRBV28 and J is TRBJ2-2; D perhaps matches TRBD1 (6 bases). Germline assignment: CDR1 MDHEN and CDR2 SYDVKM. V was pared by 6 bases and J by 0 bases, with 14 bases between. The CDR3 is made up of 16 amino acids. The CDR3 coding sequence is TGTGCCAGCAGGGCGCAGGGGAGCTCGAACACCGGGGAGCTGTTTTTT. Encoded protein: CASRAQGSSNTGELFF. Full variable domain (rest looked up from reference TRBV28 and TRBJ2-2): DVKVTQSSRYLVKRTGEKVFLECVQDMDHENMFWYRQDPGLGLRLIYFSYDVKMKEKGDIPEGYSVSREKKERFSLILESASTNQTSMYLCASRAQGSSNTGELFFGEGSRLTVL.

This chain joins TRBV10-3 and TRBJ2-1; the match to TRBD2 covers 11 bases. This CDR3 region has 15 residues. V dropped 8 bases and J dropped 8; count of bases not matched to a gene: 11. CDR1 and CDR2 (germline): ENHRY, SYGVKD. CDR3 in amino acids: CAILERTSGLDEQFF. CDR3 coding DNA: TGTGCCATCCTTGAGAGGACTAGCGGGTTAGATGAGCAGTTCTTC.

V usage is TRBV2 and J usage is TRBJ2-1; 8 positions agree with TRBD2. This CDR3 comprises 14 residues. Germline V lookup: CDR1 SNHLY, CDR2 FYNNEI. With V trimmed by 7 bases and J by 7 bases, 9 bases remained unmatched. As DNA, the CDR3 is TGTGCCAGCAACACCGGGACTAGTGTAAATGAGCAGTTCTTC. Its protein product is CASNTGTSVNEQFF.

V usage is TRBV11-2 and J usage is TRBJ2-7; TRBD1 is a possible D gene (6 bases). Germline CDR1 and CDR2: SGHAT and FQNNGV. V lost 4 bases to trimming and J lost 2 bases, with 9 bases between them. The CDR3 runs to 13 residues. This CDR3 reads CASSYRAAYEQYF. CDR3 in DNA: TGTGCCAGCAGCTACAGGGCCGCCTACGAGCAGTACTTC.

This chain links TRBV30 with TRBJ1-1; a possible D gene is TRBD1 (5 bases). Trimming shortened V by 2 bases and J by 5 bases, and 9 bases separated the two germline ends. Germline values: CDR1 GTSNPN, CDR2 SVGIG (reference sequence). This CDR3 region has 12 residues. The CDR3 here is CAWSRGETEAFF. The CDR3 bases are TGTGCCTGGAGTCGGGGGGAAACTGAAGCTTTCTTT.

The chain couples TRBV28 to TRBJ1-2, with no clear D. This CDR3 has 13 residues. The germline CDR1 and CDR2 sequences are MDHEN and SYDVKM. Between the trimmed V and J ends, which lost 4 bases and 1 base, there was a span of 7 bases. CDR3 loop: CASSWSSNYGYTF. In nucleotides, the CDR3 is TGTGCCAGCAGTTGGAGCAGTAACTATGGCTACACCTTC.

The genes are TRBV6-5 and TRBJ2-2; D unclear. Germline V gives CDR1 MNHEY, CDR2 SVGAGI. The length of the CDR3 is 12 residues. V lost 2 bases, J lost 7 bases, and 5 bases lay in between. The CDR3 here is CASSYAHGELFF. The CDR3 DNA sequence: TGTGCCAGCAGTTACGCGCACGGGGAGCTGTTTTTT.

The CDR3 is CASSFSGQGGNGYTF. DNA of the CDR3: TGTGCCAGCAGCTTCTCAGGACAGGGCGGCAATGGCTACACCTTC. This chain uses TRBV9 with TRBJ1-2; the match to TRBD1 covers 8 bases. The CDR3 runs 15 residues. Germline V gene sequence: CDR1 SGDLS, CDR2 YYNGEE. V lost 4 bases to trimming and J lost 6 bases; unmatched junction nucleotides: 11.

Concerning this clone itself: The sample holds other DNA sequences that translate to the same CDR3. The chain couples TRBV24-1 to TRBJ2-1; 11 nucleotides match TRBD2. V was clipped by 3 bases and J by 6 bases; unmatched bases: 3. This CDR3 is built from 15 residues. Germline V lookup: CDR1 KGHDR, CDR2 SFDVKD. The DNA for the CDR3 is TGTGCCACCAGTGATACTAGCGGGAGCTCCAATGAGCAGTTCTTC. This encodes CATSDTSGSSNEQFF.

This clone was recorded at least ten times. CDR3: CASSGERNTGELFF. CDR3 bases: TGTGCCAGCAGCGGTGAGAGGAACACCGGGGAGCTGTTTTTT. This rearrangement joins TRBV7-9 to TRBJ2-2, with D unresolved. Germline V lookup: CDR1 SEHNR, CDR2 FQNEAQ (reference sequence). The CDR3 extends over 14 amino acids. V was clipped by 5 bases and J by 1 base, with 8 bases between them.

The V and J genes are TRBV9 and TRBJ2-1; 7 bases are shared with TRBD2. Trimming removed 4 bases from V and 4 bases from J; junction bases left unmatched: 5. CDR1 and CDR2 (germline): SGDLS, YYNGEE. The CDR3 runs 14 residues. The CDR3 DNA follows: TGTGCCAGCAGCCCACGGACTAGTTACAATGAGCAGTTCTTC. This encodes CASSPRTSYNEQFF.

CDR3 residues: CATSGLTGPSHTDTQYF. The CDR3 DNA reads TGTGCCACCAGTGGGTTGACAGGGCCAAGCCACACAGATACGCAGTATTTT. The V call is TRBV24-1, the J call TRBJ2-3; 7 bases map to TRBD1. The CDR3 runs to 17 residues. Germline lookup yields CDR1 KGHDR and CDR2 SFDVKD. V was clipped by 5 bases and J by 2 bases; unmatched bases: 12.

The V and J genes are TRBV6-2 or TRBV6-3 and TRBJ1-1; D is uncertain. The CDR3 runs 14 residues. Trimming left V 4 bases short and J 3 bases short, with 12 bases between. The germline gives CDR1 MNHEY, CDR2 SVGEGT. This CDR3 reads CASSSPGYDTEAFF. The CDR3 bases are TGTGCCAGCAGTTCCCCGGGGTACGACACTGAAGCTTTCTTT.